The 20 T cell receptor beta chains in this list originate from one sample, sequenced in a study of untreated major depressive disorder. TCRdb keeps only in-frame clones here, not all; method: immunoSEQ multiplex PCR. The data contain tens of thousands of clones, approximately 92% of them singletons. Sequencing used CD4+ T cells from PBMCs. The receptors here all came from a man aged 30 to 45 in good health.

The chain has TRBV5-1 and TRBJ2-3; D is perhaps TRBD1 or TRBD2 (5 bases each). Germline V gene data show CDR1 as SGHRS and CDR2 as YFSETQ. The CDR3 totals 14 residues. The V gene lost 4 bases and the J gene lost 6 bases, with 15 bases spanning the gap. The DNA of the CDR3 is TGCGCCAGCAGCGGGACCTCCCTATCGGATACGCAGTATTTT. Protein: CASSGTSLSDTQYF.

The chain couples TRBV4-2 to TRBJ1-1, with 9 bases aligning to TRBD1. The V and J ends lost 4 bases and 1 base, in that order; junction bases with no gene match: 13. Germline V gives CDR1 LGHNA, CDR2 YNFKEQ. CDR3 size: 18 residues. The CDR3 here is CASSRKKKGQGGNTEAFF. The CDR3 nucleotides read TGTGCCAGCAGCCGCAAGAAAAAGGGACAGGGAGGGAACACTGAAGCTTTCTTT.

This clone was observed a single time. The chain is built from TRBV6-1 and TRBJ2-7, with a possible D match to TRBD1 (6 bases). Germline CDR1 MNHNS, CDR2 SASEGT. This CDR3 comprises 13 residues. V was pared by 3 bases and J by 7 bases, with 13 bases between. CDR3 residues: CASSERQALEQYF. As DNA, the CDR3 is TGTGCCAGCAGTGAGAGACAGGCCTTAGAGCAGTACTTC.

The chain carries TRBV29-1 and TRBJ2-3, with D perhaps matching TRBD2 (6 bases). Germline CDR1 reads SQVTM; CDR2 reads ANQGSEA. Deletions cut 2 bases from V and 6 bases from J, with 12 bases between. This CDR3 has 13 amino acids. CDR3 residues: CSVELAWVDTQYF. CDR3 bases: TGCAGCGTTGAACTAGCGTGGGTTGATACGCAGTATTTT.

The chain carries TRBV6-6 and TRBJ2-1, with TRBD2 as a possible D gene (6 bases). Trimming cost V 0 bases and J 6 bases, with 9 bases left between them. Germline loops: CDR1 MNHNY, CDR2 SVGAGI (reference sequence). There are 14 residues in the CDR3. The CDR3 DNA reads TGTGCCAGCAGTTACTCGCAGACTAGCAATGAGCAGTTCTTC. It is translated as CASSYSQTSNEQFF.

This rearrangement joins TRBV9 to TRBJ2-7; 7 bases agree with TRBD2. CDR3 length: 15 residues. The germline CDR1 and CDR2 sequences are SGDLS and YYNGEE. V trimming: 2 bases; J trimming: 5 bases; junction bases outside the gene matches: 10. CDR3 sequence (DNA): TGTGCCAGCAGCGTCAGCGGGGCGAGGGGCCACGAGCAGTACTTC. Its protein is CASSVSGARGHEQYF.

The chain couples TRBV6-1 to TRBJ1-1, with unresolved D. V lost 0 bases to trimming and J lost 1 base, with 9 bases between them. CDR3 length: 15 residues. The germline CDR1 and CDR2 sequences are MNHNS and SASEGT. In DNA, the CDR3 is TGTGCCAGCAGTGAAGCGCCTTCCCGGAACACTGAAGCTTTCTTT. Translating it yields CASSEAPSRNTEAFF.

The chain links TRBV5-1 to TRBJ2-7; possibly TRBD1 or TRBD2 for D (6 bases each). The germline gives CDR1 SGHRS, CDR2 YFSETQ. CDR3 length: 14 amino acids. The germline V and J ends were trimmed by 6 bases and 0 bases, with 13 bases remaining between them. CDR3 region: CASTGGGDSYEQYF. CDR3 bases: TGCGCCAGCACCGGGGGCGGGGACTCCTACGAGCAGTACTTC.

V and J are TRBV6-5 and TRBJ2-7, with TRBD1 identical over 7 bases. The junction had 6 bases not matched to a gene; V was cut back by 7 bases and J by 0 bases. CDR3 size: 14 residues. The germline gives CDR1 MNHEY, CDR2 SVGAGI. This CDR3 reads CASTPGQFSYEQYF. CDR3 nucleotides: TGTGCCAGCACACCGGGACAGTTCTCCTACGAGCAGTACTTC.

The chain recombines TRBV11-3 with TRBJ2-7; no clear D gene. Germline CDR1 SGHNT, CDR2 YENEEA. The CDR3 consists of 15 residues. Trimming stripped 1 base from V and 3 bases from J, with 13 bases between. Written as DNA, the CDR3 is TGTGCCAGCAGCTTAGGTATGAGTGGGGACTACGAGCAGTACTTC. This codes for CASSLGMSGDYEQYF.

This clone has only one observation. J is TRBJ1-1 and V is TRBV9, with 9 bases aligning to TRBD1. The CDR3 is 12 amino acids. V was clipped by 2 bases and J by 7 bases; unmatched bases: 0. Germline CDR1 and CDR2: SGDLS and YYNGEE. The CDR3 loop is CASSVGQGEAFF. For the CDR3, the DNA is TGTGCCAGCAGCGTGGGACAGGGTGAAGCTTTCTTT.

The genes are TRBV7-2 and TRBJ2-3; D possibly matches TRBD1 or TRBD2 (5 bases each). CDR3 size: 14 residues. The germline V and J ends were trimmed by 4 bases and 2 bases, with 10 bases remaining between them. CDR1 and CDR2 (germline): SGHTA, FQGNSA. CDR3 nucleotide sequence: TGTGCCAGCAGCTCCGGGACCACCACAGATACGCAGTATTTT. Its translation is CASSSGTTTDTQYF.

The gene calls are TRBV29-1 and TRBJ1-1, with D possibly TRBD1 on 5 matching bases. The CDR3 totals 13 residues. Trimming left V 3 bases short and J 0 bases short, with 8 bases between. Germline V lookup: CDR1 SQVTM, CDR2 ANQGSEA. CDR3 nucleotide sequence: TGCAGCGTTGAGGGGGTGGTGAACACTGAAGCTTTCTTT. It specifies CSVEGVVNTEAFF.

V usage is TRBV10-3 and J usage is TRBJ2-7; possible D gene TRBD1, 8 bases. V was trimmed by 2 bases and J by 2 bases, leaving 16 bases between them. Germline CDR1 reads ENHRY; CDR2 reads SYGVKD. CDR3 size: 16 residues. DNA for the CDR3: TGTGCCATCAGTGAGCCAGGACAGGGAGGGGCCTACGAGCAGTACTTC. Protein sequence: CAISEPGQGGAYEQYF.

Here the CDR3 DNA reads TGCAGCGCCCGAGAACATCAGGGGGACACTGAAGCTTTCTTT. This gives the protein CSAREHQGDTEAFF. This chain uses TRBV29-1 with TRBJ1-1; TRBD1 matches 7 bases. The CDR3 runs 14 residues. V trimming: 7 bases; J trimming: 3 bases; junction bases outside the gene matches: 11. Germline CDR1 is SQVTM and CDR2 is ANQGSEA.

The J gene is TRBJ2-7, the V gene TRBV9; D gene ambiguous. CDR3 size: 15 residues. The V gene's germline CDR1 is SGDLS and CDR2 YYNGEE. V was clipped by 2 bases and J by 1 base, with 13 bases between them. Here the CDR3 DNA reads TGTGCCAGCAGCGTGACGCCGGGCTCATCCTACGAGCAGTACTTC. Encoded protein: CASSVTPGSSYEQYF.

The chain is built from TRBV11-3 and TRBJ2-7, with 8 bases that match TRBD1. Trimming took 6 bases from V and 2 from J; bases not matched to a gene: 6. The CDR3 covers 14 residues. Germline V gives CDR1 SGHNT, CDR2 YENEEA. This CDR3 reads CASSPGTGPYEQYF. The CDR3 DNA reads TGTGCCAGCAGTCCCGGGACAGGTCCCTACGAGCAGTACTTC. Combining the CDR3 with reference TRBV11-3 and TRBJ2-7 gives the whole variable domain EAGVVQSPRYKIIEKKQPVAFWCNPISGHNTLYWYLQNLGQGPELLIRYENEEAVDDSQLPKDRFSAERLKGVDSTLKIQPAELGDSAVYLCASSPGTGPYEQYFGPGTRLTVT.

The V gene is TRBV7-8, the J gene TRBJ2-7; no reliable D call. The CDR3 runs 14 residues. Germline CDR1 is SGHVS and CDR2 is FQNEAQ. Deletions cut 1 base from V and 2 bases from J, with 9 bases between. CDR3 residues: CASSLERLTYEQYF. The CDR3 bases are TGTGCCAGCAGCTTAGAGCGACTCACCTACGAGCAGTACTTC.

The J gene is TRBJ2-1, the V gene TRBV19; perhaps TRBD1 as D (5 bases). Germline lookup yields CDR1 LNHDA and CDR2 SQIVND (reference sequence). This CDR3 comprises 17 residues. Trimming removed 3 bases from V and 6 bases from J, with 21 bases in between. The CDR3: CASSIYADRLVINEQFF. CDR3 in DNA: TGTGCCAGTAGTATCTACGCCGACAGATTAGTAATCAATGAGCAGTTCTTC.

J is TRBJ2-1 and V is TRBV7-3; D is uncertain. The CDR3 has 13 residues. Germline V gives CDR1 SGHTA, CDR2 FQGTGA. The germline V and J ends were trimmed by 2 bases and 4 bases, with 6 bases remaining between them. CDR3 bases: TGTGCCAGCAGCTTAGATCGATACAATGAGCAGTTCTTC. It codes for CASSLDRYNEQFF.